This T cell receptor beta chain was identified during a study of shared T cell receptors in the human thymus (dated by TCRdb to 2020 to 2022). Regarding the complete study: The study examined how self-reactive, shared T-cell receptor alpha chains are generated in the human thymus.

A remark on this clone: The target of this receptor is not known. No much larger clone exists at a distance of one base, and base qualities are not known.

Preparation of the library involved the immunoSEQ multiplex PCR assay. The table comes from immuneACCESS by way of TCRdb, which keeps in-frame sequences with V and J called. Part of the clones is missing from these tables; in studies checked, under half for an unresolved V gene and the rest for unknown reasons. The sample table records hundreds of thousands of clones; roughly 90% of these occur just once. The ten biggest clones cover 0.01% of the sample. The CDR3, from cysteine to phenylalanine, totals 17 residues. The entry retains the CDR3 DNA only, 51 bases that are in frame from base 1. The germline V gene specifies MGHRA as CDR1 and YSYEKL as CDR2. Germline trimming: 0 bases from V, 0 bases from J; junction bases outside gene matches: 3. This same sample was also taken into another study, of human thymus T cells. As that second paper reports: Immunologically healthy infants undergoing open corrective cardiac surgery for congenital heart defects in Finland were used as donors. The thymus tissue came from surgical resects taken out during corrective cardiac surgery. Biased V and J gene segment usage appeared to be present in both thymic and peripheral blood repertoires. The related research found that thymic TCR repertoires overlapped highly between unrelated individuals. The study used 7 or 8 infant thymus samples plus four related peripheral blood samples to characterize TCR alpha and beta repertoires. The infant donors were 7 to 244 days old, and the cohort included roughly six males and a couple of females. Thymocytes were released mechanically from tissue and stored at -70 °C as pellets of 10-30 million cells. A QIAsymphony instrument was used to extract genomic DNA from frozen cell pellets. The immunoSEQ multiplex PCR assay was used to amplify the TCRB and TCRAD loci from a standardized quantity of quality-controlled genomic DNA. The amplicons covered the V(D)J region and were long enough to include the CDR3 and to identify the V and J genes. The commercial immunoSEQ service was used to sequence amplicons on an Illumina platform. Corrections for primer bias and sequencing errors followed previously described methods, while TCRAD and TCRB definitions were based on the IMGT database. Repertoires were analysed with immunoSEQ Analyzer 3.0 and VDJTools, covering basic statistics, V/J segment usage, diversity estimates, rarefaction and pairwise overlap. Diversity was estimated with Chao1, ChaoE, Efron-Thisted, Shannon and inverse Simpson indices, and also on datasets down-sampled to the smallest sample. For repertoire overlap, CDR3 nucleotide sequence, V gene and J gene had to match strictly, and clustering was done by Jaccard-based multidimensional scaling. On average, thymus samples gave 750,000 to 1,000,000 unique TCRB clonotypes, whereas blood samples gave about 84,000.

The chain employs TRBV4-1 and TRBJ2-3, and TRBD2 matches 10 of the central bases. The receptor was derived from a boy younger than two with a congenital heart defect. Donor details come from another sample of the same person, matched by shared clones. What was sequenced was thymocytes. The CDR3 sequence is CASSQDSGRFSTDTQYF. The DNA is TGCGCCAGCAGCCAAGATAGCGGGAGGTTTAGCACAGATACGCAGTATTTT.